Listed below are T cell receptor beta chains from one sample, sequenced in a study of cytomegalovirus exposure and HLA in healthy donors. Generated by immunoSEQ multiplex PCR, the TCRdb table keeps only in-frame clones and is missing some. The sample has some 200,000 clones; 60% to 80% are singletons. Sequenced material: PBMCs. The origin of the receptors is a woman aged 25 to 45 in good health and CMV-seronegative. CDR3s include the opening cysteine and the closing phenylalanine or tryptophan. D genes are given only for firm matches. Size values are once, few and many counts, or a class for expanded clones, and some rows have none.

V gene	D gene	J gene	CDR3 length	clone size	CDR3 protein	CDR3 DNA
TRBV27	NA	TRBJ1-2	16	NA	CASSPPPGQSNYGYTF	TGTGCCAGTTCCCCTCCACCGGGACAATCTAACTATGGCTACACCTTC
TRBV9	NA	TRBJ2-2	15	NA	CASSRIRENTGELFF	TGTGCCAGCAGCCGCATCAGGGAAAACACCGGGGAGCTGTTTTTT
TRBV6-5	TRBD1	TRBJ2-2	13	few	CASSRQGPGELFF	TGTGCCAGCAGCCGACAGGGCCCCGGGGAGCTGTTTTTT
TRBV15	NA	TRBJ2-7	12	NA	CATSRDSYEQYF	TGTGCCACCAGCCGCGACTCTTACGAGCAGTACTTC
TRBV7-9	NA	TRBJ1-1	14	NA	CASSGRGGGFGAFF	TGTGCCAGCAGCGGTAGGGGGGGAGGTTTCGGAGCTTTCTTT
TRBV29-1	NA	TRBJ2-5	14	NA	CSALVPGSWETQYF	TGCAGCGCCCTGGTCCCAGGGTCGTGGGAGACCCAGTACTTC
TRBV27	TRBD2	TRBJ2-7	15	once	CASSLIGTSYYEQYF	TGTGCCAGCAGCCTTATCGGGACTAGTTACTACGAGCAGTACTTC
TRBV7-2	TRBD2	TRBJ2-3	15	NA	CASSFRTSPADTQYF	TGTGCCAGCAGCTTCCGGACTAGCCCGGCAGATACGCAGTATTTT
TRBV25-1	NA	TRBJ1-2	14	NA	CASSGETSRYGYTF	TGTGCCAGCAGTGGGGAGACCTCTAGGTATGGCTACACCTTC
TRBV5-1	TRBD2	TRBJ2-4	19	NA	CASSLRAGESMLAKNIQYF	TGCGCCAGCAGCTTACGGGCGGGAGAATCAATGCTAGCCAAAAACATTCAGTACTTC
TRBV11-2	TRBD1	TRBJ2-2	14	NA	CASRTDRVTGELFF	TGTGCCAGCAGGACAGACAGGGTCACCGGGGAGCTGTTTTTT
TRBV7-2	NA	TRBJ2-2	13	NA	CASSFDQARELFF	TGTGCCAGCAGCTTCGATCAGGCTAGGGAGCTGTTTTTT
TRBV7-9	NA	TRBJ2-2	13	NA	CASSLQGNGELFF	TGTGCCAGCAGCCTGCAGGGTAACGGGGAGCTGTTTTTT
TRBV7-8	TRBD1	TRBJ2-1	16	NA	CASSPGWDRGGNEQFF	TGTGCCAGCAGCCCGGGGTGGGACAGGGGTGGGAATGAGCAGTTCTTC
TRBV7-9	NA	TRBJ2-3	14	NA	CASSELATKDTQYF	TGTGCCAGCAGCGAACTAGCAACGAAGGATACGCAGTATTTT
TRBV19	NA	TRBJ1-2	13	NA	CASSTLGHIGYTF	TGTGCCAGTAGTACCTTGGGCCATATCGGCTACACCTTC
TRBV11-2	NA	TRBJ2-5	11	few	CASSSQETQYF	TGTGCCAGCAGCTCACAAGAGACCCAGTACTTC
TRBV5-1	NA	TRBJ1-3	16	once	CASSLVGRVAGNTIYF	TGCGCCAGCAGCTTGGTAGGCAGGGTGGCTGGAAACACCATATATTTT
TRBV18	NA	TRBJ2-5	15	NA	CASSPLSGNAETQYF	TGTGCCAGCTCACCACTCTCCGGGAATGCGGAGACCCAGTACTTC
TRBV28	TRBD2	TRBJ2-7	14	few	CASSSGGSSYEQYF	TGTGCCAGCAGTAGCGGGGGGAGCTCCTACGAGCAGTACTTC
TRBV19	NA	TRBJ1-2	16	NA	CASSIGQSQVLDGYTF	TGTGCCAGTAGTATAGGTCAGTCCCAGGTTCTTGATGGCTACACCTTC
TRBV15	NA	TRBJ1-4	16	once	CATSRVRGPANEKLFF	TGTGCCACCAGCAGAGTCAGGGGTCCGGCTAATGAAAAACTGTTTTTT
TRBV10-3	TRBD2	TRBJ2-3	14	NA	CAISELWGGDTQYF	TGTGCCATCAGTGAGTTGTGGGGGGGAGATACGCAGTATTTT
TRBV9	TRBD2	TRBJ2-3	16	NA	CASSARLASSTDTQYF	TGTGCCAGCAGCGCCCGACTAGCGTCTAGCACAGATACGCAGTATTTT
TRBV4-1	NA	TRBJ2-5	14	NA	CASSLLLEQETQYF	TGCGCCAGCAGCCTCTTACTAGAGCAAGAGACCCAGTACTTC
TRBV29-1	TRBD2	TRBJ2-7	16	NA	CSVERLAEGSSYEQYF	TGCAGCGTTGAGAGGCTAGCGGAAGGAAGCTCCTACGAGCAGTACTTC
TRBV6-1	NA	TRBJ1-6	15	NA	CASSGAQKSNSPLHF	TGTGCCAGCAGTGGGGCCCAGAAATCTAATTCACCCCTCCACTTT